A selection of T cell receptor beta chains follows, all from one sample in a study of T cell responses to AZD1222 COVID-19 vaccine. Data came from immunoSEQ multiplex PCR; TCRdb stores just in-frame clones and leaves some out. The data show 200,000 or so clones, with approximately 90% seen just once and roughly 6.5% held by the top ten. The sample in question was peripheral blood, obtained on day 0 of AZD1222 vaccination. These receptors were taken from an adult in good health. CDR3s leave out the opening cysteine and the closing phenylalanine or tryptophan.

V gene	CDR3 protein
TRBV21-1	ASSKGQPGGTYNEQF
TRBV18	ASSPPLGQGEETQY
TRBV6-2/TRBV6-3	ASSDLPGQGFDGSPLH
TRBV18	ASSLGRDQPQH
TRBV7-9	ASSPDGTNYGYT
TRBV2	ASSLLIGYGYT
TRBV30	AWSVWGAGDYGYT
TRBV6-1	ASSEKRDPGGLETQY
TRBV24-1	ATSDPGQGADTQY
TRBV27	ASSLFVGQGLATNEKLF
TRBV6-6	ASSYWGASAGELF
TRBV12-3/TRBV12-4	ASTKNTGELF
TRBV9	ASSVTSGISYEQY
TRBV7-7	ASSKDRDQPQH
TRBV2	ASRAGTGPGEKLF
TRBV3-1/TRBV3-2	ASSPTTSSYEQY
TRBV5-6	ASSSSWGSNQPQH
TRBV6-5	ASRVENRHYEQY
TRBV9	ASSVGGGPYGYT
TRBV7-9	ASSLQAAYTEAF
TRBV6-5	ASSGTWVAKNIQY
TRBV19	ASSRTGVGYGYT
TRBV4-2	ASSQYGTSTAGELF
TRBV5-1	ASSLDREAF
TRBV7-2	ASSLGVPPQH
TRBV19	ASSREGGYEQF
TRBV4-1	ASGRDQSSYNEQF
TRBV7-2	ASSPLAGVSYNEQF
TRBV7-9	ASSSASPEKLF